These 9 T cell receptor beta chains originate from one sample sequenced in a study of T-cell memory formation after mild COVID-19. TCRdb re-derived calls from the 5' RACE reads in MiXCR, one entry per CDR3 protein. The table has more than 300,000 distinct CDR3 sequences, around 15% seen once. Material for sequencing was PBMCs or a T cell subset sorted from them (not recorded which). The receptors originated from a man aged 18 to 35 who had mild COVID-19 (a few samples of this study predate the infection). Cell type and time point are not known.

The chain is built from TRBV15 and TRBJ1-1, with D hard to call. Germline lookup yields CDR1 LNHNV and CDR2 YYDKDF (reference sequence). Trimming took 0 bases from V and 7 from J, leaving 6 bases between them. The CDR3 runs 12 residues. The CDR3 region has the DNA TGTGCCACCAGCAGAGATGTGGGTGAAGCTTTCTTT. The encoded protein is CATSRDVGEAFF.

The chain recombines TRBV7-9 with TRBJ1-4, with 7 bases that match TRBD1. The J segment lost 8 bases and the V segment lost 3 bases, leaving 12 bases of the junction unmatched. The CDR3 extends over 16 amino acids. CDR1 and CDR2 from the germline V gene are SEHNR and FQNEAQ (reference sequence). For the CDR3, the DNA is TGTGCCAGCAGCTTGGGGGAACAGGGGCTTAACGAAAAACTGTTTTTT. Its translation is CASSLGEQGLNEKLFF.

The sample holds a few counts of this clonotype. This sequence joins TRBV20-1 and TRBJ2-3; D may be TRBD1 or TRBD2 (5 bases each). The CDR3 extends over 14 amino acids. Germline CDR1 is DFQATT and CDR2 is SNEGSKA (reference sequence). Trimming removed 4 bases from V and 5 bases from J, with 16 bases in between. The CDR3 reads CSATGPLLIDTQYF. CDR3 DNA sequence: TGCAGTGCTACGGGACCCTTGCTGATAGATACGCAGTATTTT.

This clonotype was seen a handful of times. The rearrangement uses TRBV20-1 and TRBJ2-2; D gene uncertain. The V gene lost 6 bases and the J gene lost 1 base, with 15 bases spanning the gap. The CDR3 spans 15 residues. Germline V CDR1 and CDR2: DFQATT, SNEGSKA (reference sequence). Written as DNA, the CDR3 is TGCAGTGCCCCCCCCTGGACCGGGAACACCGGGGAGCTGTTTTTT. Protein sequence: CSAPPWTGNTGELFF.

This clonotype was seen more than once but under ten times. V and J are TRBV4-3 and TRBJ1-2, with a weak D call TRBD1 (6 bases). With 3 bases removed from V and 7 bases from J, the gap between germline ends came to 15 bases. CDR1 LGHNA and CDR2 YSLEER come from the germline V gene. This CDR3 has 14 amino acids. The DNA of the CDR3 is TGCGCCAGCAGCCATGTCGAGAGGGGGGGTGGCTACACCTTC. Amino acids: CASSHVERGGGYTF.

This clonotype was detected a few times. The chain links TRBV15 to TRBJ2-5, with D perhaps matching TRBD1 or TRBD2 (5 bases each). Germline values: CDR1 LNHNV, CDR2 YYDKDF (reference sequence). The CDR3 contains 17 residues. Trimming removed 2 bases from V and 2 bases from J, with 18 bases in between. The chain's CDR3 is CATSRQFSGTWQETQYF. The CDR3 DNA sequence: TGTGCCACCAGCAGACAGTTTTCCGGGACCTGGCAAGAGACCCAGTACTTC.

The V call is TRBV7-9, the J call TRBJ2-3, with 7 nucleotides matching TRBD2. CDR3 size: 18 residues. V dropped 4 bases and J dropped 2; count of bases not matched to a gene: 15. Germline V gives CDR1 SEHNR, CDR2 FQNEAQ (reference sequence). The CDR3 region has the DNA TGTGCCAGCAGCTCTCTCGGGGGGACCCAGATTTACACAGATACGCAGTATTTT. Amino acids: CASSSLGGTQIYTDTQYF.

The chain employs TRBV4-3 and TRBJ2-2; the match to TRBD2 covers 10 bases. This CDR3 has 16 amino acids. Germline lookup yields CDR1 LGHNA and CDR2 YSLEER. Unmatched junction bases numbered 8, after V lost 4 bases and J lost 6 bases. The CDR3 region is CASSRLAGALSGELFF. In DNA, the CDR3 is TGCGCCAGCAGCCGGCTAGCGGGGGCCCTCTCCGGGGAGCTGTTTTTT.

The V and J genes are TRBV12-3 or TRBV12-4 and TRBJ2-1; 11 nucleotides agree with TRBD2. This CDR3 contains 15 residues. V dropped 6 bases and J dropped 5; count of bases not matched to a gene: 6. CDR3 in amino acids: CASSRLAGPNNEQFF. The CDR3 DNA follows: TGTGCCAGCAGCCGACTAGCGGGACCTAACAATGAGCAGTTCTTC.